This T cell receptor beta chain was recorded in a study of T cell repertoires in cytomegalovirus infection. Study as a whole: From public TCR beta signatures came an indication of both CMV infection and matching HLA type. Study observations and caveats: Frequencies of public TCR beta families were cumulated, and this identified carriers of CMV plus the relevant HLA. It was HLA-C-restricted CMV-specific TCR beta clonotypes that dominated the response ex vivo.

The V gene end was trimmed by 5 bases and the J gene end by 6 bases; junction bases not matched to a gene: 8. Germline CDR1 and CDR2: LNHNV and YYDKDF (reference sequence). The CDR3 contains 14 residues. This clonotype was detected only once. Its matching antigen is unknown. TCRdb analysed the reads with MiXCR anew, one entry per CDR3 protein. The sample has about 100,000 distinct CDR3 sequences, approximately 45% seen once. This clonotype was obtained from a human donor in good health (CMV status not recorded). Some clones in this sample may be carry-over from other donors' samples. Sample: CD8+ T cells from cultured PBMCs, taken from culture after CMV antigen stimulation. The gene calls are TRBV15 and TRBJ1-1; 8 bases agree with TRBD1. In DNA form, the CDR3 reads TGTGCCACCAGCCCTCAGGGGGCTGGGGCTGAAGCTTTCTTT. Its translation: CATSPQGAGAEAFF.